Presented here are 5 T cell receptor beta chains from one specimen sequenced in a study of T-cell reconstitution after alpha-beta-depleted transplantation in children. The library targeted TCRbeta and was prepared with unique molecular identifiers. One entry per CDR3 protein results from TCRdb running MiXCR on the PCR reads. The sample records hundreds of thousands of distinct CDR3 sequences, 10% to 13% being singletons. The sequencing used PBMCs from the stem cell graft donor, collected from the stem cell graft. The receptors were sampled from a human donor who donated a stem cell graft to a child with acute myeloid leukemia.

This sequence joins TRBV7-3 and TRBJ2-2; the D is unclear. Trimming pared 5 bases from V and 7 bases from J, leaving 11 bases between. The CDR3 spans 13 residues. CDR1 SGHTA and CDR2 FQGTGA come from the germline V gene. CDR3 nucleotide sequence: TGTGCCAGCAGCCCCAAAACCAGCGGGGAGCTGTTTTTT. Translated: CASSPKTSGELFF.

This clonotype turned up a few times. This sequence joins TRBV11-2 and TRBJ2-7, with D perhaps TRBD2 (6 bases). The V end was cut by 0 bases, the J end by 2 bases, with 11 bases between. Germline V gene lookup returns CDR1 SGHAT and CDR2 FQNNGV. The CDR3 is 15 residues long. In DNA, the CDR3 is TGTGCCAGCAGCTTAGAGCCGGGGGAGGCCTACGAGCAGTACTTC. Translating gives CASSLEPGEAYEQYF. The entire variable domain, with the rest obtained from reference TRBV11-2 and TRBJ2-7, is as follows: EAGVAQSPRYKIIEKRQSVAFWCNPISGHATLYWYQQILGQGPKLLIQFQNNGVVDDSQLPKDRFSAERLKGVDSTLKIQPAKLEDSAVYLCASSLEPGEAYEQYFGPGTRLTVT.

There are a few counts of this clonotype. The V gene is TRBV6-2 or TRBV6-3, the J gene TRBJ2-1; D perhaps matches TRBD2 (6 bases). Between the trimmed V and J ends, which lost 6 bases and 3 bases, there was a span of 12 bases. CDR1 MNHEY and CDR2 SVGEGT come from the germline V gene. CDR3 length: 14 residues. The CDR3 loop is CASRRTGDYNEQFF. The DNA for the CDR3 is TGTGCCAGCAGACGAACGGGGGACTACAATGAGCAGTTCTTC.

This clonotype was counted a single time. The V call is TRBV6-2 or TRBV6-3, the J call TRBJ2-2; D call uncertain. This CDR3 is built from 18 residues. Looked up from germline, CDR1 is MNHEY and CDR2 is SVGEGT. V was pared by 2 bases and J by 3 bases, with 19 bases between. CDR3 protein: CASSYPFHQLVDTGELFF. DNA of the CDR3: TGTGCCAGCAGTTACCCTTTTCATCAGCTAGTAGACACCGGGGAGCTGTTTTTT.

The rearrangement uses TRBV20-1 and TRBJ2-7, with TRBD2 as a possible D gene (6 bases). Germline CDR1 is DFQATT and CDR2 is SNEGSKA (reference sequence). This CDR3 comprises 13 residues. Between the trimmed V and J ends, which lost 8 bases and 2 bases, there was a span of 16 bases. CDR3: CSYARELPYEQYF. CDR3 coding DNA: TGCAGTTACGCCCGGGAGTTACCCTACGAGCAGTACTTC.